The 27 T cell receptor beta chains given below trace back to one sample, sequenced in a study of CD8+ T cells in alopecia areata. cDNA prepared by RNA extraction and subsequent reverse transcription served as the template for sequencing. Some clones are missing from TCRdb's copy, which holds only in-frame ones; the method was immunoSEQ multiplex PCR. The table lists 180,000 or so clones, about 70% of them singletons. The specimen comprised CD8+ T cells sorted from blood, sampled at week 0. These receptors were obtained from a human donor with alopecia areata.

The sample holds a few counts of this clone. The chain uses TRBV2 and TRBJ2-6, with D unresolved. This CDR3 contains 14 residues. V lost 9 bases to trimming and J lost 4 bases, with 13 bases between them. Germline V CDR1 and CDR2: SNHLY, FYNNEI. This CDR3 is CARNRAAGANVLTF. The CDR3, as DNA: TGTGCCAGGAACCGAGCCGCAGGGGCCAACGTCCTGACTTTC. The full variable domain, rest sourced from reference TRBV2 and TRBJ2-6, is EPEVTQTPSHQVTQMGQEVILRCVPISNHLYFYWYRQILGQKVEFLVSFYNNEISEKSEIFDDQFSVERPDGSNFTLKIRSTKLEDSAMYFCARNRAAGANVLTFGAGSRLTVL.

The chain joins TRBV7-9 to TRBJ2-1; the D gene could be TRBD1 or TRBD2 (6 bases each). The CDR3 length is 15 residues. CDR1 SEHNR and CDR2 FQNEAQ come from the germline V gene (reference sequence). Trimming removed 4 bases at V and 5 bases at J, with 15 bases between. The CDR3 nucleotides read TGTGCCAGCAGCTCCCGGAGGGGGGAAAACAATGAGCAGTTCTTC. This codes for CASSSRRGENNEQFF.

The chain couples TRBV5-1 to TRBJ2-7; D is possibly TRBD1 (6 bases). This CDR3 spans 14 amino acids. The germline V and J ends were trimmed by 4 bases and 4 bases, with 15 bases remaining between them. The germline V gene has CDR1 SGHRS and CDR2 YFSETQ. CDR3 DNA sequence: TGCGCCAGCAGCCTAAGGGCAGGGGAGTACGAGCAGTACTTC. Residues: CASSLRAGEYEQYF. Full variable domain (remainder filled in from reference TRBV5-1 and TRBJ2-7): KAGVTQTPRYLIKTRGQQVTLSCSPISGHRSVSWYQQTPGQGLQFLFEYFSETQRNKGNFPGRFSGRQFSNSRSEMNVSTLELGDSALYLCASSLRAGEYEQYFGPGTRLTVT.

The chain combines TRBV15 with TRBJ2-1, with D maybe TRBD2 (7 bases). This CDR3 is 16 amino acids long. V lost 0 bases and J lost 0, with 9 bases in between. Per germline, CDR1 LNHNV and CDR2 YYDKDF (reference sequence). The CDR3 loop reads CATSRDRGASYNEQFF. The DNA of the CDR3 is TGTGCCACCAGCAGAGATCGGGGGGCCTCCTACAATGAGCAGTTCTTC.

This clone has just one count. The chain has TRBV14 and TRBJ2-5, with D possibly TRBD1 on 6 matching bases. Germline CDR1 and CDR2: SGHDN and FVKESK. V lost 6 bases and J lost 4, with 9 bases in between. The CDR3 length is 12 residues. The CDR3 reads CASRGTRETQYF. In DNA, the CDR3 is TGTGCCAGCAGGGGGACAAGAGAGACCCAGTACTTC. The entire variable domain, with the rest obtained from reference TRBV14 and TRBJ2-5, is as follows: EAGVTQFPSHSVIEKGQTVTLRCDPISGHDNLYWYRRVMGKEIKFLLHFVKESKQDESGMPNNRFLAERTGGTYSTLKVQPAELEDSGVYFCASRGTRETQYFGPGTRLLVL.

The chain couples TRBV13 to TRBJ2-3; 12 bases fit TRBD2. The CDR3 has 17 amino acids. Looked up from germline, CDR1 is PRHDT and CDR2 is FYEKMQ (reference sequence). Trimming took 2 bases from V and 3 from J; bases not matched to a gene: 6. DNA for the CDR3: TGTGCCAGCAGCTTAAGGCTAGCGGGGGGGGAAACAGATACGCAGTATTTT. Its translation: CASSLRLAGGETDTQYF.

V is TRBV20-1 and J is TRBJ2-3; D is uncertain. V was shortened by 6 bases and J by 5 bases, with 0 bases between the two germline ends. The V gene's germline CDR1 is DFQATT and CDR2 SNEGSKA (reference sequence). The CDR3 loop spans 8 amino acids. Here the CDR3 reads CSADTQYF. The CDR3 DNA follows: TGCAGTGCAGATACGCAGTATTTT.

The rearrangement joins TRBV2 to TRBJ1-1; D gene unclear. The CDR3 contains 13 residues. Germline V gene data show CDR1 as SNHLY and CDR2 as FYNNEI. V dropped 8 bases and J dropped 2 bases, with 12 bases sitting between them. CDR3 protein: CASSTPANTEAFF. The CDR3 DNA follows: TGTGCCAGCTCGACCCCAGCAAACACTGAAGCTTTCTTT.

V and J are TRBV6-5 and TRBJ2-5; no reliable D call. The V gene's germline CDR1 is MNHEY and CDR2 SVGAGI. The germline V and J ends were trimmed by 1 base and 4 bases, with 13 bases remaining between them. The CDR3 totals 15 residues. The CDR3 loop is CASSYFGEPGETQYF. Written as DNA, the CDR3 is TGTGCCAGCAGTTACTTCGGTGAACCGGGAGAGACCCAGTACTTC.

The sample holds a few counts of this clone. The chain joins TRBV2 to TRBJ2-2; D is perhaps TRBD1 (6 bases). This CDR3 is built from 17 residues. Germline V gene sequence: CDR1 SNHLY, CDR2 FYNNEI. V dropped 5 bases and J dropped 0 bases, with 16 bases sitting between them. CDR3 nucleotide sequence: TGTGCCAGCAGTCAGACCCGGGACATAGCGAACACCGGGGAGCTGTTTTTT. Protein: CASSQTRDIANTGELFF.

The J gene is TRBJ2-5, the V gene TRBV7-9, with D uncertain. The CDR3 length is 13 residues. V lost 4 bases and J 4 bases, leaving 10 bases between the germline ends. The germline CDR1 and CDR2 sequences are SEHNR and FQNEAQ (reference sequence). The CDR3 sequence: CASSSTERETQYF. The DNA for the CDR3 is TGTGCCAGCAGCTCCACGGAACGAGAGACCCAGTACTTC.

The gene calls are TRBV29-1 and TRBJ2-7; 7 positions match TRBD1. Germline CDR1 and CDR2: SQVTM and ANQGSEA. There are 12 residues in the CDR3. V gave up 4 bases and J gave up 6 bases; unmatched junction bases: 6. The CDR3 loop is CSVVLTGREQYF. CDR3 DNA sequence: TGCAGCGTTGTACTGACAGGGCGCGAGCAGTACTTC.

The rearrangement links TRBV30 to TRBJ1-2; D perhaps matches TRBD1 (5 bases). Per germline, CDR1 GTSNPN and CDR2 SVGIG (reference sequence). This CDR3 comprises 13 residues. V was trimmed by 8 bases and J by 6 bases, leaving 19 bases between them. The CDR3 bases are TGTGCCAGCGAGGGACGGTTAAATGATGGCTACACCTTC. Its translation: CASEGRLNDGYTF.

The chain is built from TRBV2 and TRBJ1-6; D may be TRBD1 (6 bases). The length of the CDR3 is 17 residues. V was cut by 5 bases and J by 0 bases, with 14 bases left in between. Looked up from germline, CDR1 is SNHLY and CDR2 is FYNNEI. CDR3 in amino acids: CASSIGQPSSYNSPLHF. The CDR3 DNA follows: TGTGCCAGCAGTATTGGACAGCCAAGCTCCTATAATTCACCCCTCCACTTT.

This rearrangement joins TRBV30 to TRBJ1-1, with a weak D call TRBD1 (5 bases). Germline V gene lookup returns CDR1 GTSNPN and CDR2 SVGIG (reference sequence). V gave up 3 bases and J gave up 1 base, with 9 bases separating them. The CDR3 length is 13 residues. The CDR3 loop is CAWRAGGNTEAFF. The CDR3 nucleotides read TGTGCCTGGAGGGCTGGGGGGAACACTGAAGCTTTCTTT.

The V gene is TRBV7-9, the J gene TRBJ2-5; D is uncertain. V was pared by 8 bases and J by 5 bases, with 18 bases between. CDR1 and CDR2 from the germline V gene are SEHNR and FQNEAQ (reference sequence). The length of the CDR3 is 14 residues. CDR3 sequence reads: CASGPRTMRETQYF. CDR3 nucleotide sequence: TGTGCCAGCGGGCCCCGGACCATGAGGGAGACCCAGTACTTC.

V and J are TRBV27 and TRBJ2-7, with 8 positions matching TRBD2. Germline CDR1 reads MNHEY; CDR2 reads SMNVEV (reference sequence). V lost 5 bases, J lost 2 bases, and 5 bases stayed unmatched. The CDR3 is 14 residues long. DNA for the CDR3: TGTGCCAGCAGTCCCGGGGGGGCCGCCTACGAGCAGTACTTC. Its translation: CASSPGGAAYEQYF.

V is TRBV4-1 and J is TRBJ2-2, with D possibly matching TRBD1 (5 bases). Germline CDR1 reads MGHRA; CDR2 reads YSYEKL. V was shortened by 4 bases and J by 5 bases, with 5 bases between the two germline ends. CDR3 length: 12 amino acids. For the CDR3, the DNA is TGCGCCAGCAGCCCAGGGACCGGGGAGCTGTTTTTT. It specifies CASSPGTGELFF.

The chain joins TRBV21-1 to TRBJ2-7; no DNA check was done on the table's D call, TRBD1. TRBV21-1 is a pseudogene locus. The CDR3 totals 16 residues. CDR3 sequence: CASSSTSGTGSYEQYF. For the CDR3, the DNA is TGTGCCAGCAGCTCTACCTCCGGGACAGGGTCCTACGAGCAGTACTTC.

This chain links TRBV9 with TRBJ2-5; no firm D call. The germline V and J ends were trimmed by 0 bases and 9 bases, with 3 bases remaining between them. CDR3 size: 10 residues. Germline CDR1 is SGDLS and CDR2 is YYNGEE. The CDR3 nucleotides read TGTGCCAGCAGCGTAGGCCCCCAGTACTTC. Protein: CASSVGPQYF. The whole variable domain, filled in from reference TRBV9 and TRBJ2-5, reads DSGVTQTPKHLITATGQRVTLRCSPRSGDLSVYWYQQSLDQGLQFLIQYYNGEERAKGNILERFSAQQFPDLHSELNLSSLELGDSALYFCASSVGPQYFGPGTRLLVL.

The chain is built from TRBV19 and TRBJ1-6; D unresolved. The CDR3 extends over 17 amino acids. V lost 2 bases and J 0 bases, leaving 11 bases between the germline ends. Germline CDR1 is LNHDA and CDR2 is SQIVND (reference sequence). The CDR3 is CASSISRPSSYNSPLHF. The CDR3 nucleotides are TGTGCCAGTAGTATATCGCGGCCGAGCTCCTATAATTCACCCCTCCACTTT. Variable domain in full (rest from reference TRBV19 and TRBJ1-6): DGGITQSPKYLFRKEGQNVTLSCEQNLNHDAMYWYRQDPGQGLRLIYYSQIVNDFQKGDIAEGYSVSREKKESFPLTVTSAQKNPTAFYLCASSISRPSSYNSPLHFGNGTRLTVT.

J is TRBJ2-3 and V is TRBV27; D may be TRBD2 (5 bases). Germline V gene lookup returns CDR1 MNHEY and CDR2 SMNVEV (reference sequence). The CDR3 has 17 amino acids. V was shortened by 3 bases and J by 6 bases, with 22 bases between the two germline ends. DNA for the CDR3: TGTGCCAGCAGTTTGGTTTTAACTAGTTGGAGGAGGGATACGCAGTATTTT. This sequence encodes CASSLVLTSWRRDTQYF.

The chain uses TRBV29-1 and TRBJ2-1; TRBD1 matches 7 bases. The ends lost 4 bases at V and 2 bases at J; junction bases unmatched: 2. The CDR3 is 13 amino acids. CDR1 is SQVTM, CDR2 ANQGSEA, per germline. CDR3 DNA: TGCAGCGTTGTAGGGGGCACCTACAATGAGCAGTTCTTC. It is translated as CSVVGGTYNEQFF.

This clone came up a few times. The CDR3 region has the DNA TGTGCCAGCAGCCCGTGGGGAGGGATTGAAGCCGGGGCCAACGTCCTGACTTTC. Translated: CASSPWGGIEAGANVLTF. The chain joins TRBV7-9 to TRBJ2-6; 7 bases are shared with TRBD2. Germline CDR1 and CDR2: SEHNR and FQNEAQ (reference sequence). This CDR3 comprises 18 residues. The V segment lost 5 bases and the J segment 4 bases; nucleotides outside the gene matches: 14.

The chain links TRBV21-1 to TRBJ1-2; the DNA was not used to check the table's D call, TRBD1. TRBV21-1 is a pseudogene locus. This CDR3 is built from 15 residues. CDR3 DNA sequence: TGTGCCAGCAGCAAAGCGACAGGGCCCTCCTATGGCTACACCTTC. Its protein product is CASSKATGPSYGYTF.

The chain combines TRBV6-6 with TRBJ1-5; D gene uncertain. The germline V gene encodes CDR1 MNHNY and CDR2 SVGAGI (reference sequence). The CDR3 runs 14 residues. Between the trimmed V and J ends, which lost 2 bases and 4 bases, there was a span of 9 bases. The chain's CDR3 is CASSYPGPNQPQHF. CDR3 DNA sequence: TGTGCCAGCAGTTACCCTGGTCCAAATCAGCCCCAGCATTTT.

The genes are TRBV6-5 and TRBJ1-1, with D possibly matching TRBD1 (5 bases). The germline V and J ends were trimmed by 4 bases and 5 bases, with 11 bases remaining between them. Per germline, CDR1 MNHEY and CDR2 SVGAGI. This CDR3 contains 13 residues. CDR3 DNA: TGTGCCAGCAGTTCCAGGGTATGGACTGAAGCTTTCTTT. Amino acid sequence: CASSSRVWTEAFF.